This TCR beta chain was retrieved from a study of shared clonotypes between healthy human individuals. V lost 3 bases and J 16 bases, leaving 16 bases between the germline ends. The CDR3 sequence is 11 residues long. The germline V gene encodes CDR1 DFQATT and CDR2 SNEGSKA (reference sequence). Deep-level running was used for the assay. Original data processing: ImmunoSEQ supplied junction-only sequences lacking quality scores, so filtering was different. The repertoire was sequenced with immunoSEQ multiplex PCR; TCRdb's copy has only in-frame clones and lacks some. The V and J calls and clone size come from that table; D and trimming were worked out from the DNA. The sample lists more than 2,000,000 clones; more than 80% were seen once. Donors were healthy HIV-negative adults without recent acute infections or vaccinations.

The TCR was taken from a young man in good health. Some clones in this sample may be carry-over from other donors' samples. The chain links TRBV20-1 to TRBJ1-3; a possible D gene is TRBD1 (6 bases). What was sequenced was naive CD4+ T cells from PBMCs. The subset was: CD45RA+ positively selected. The CDR3 is CSARGDRDTYF. In nucleotides, the CDR3 is TGCAGTGCTAGGGGGGACCGGGACACTTATTTT.